The rows below give T cell receptor beta chains drawn from one sample of a study of Ad26.COV2.S vaccination and SARS-CoV-2 variants. This table comes from immunoSEQ multiplex PCR, and its TCRdb copy is limited to in-frame clones, with some not included. The top ten hold about 4.1% of the sample, which has 350,000 to 500,000 clones, around 91% seen once. Specimen: peripheral blood, collected in a trial of Ad26.COV2.S vaccine versus placebo. These receptors were obtained from a person between 18 and 60 years old who received the Ad26.COV2.S COVID-19 vaccine or a placebo. CDR3s include the opening cysteine and the closing phenylalanine or tryptophan. Each record gives: clone size, D gene, CDR3 length, J gene, V gene, CDR3 DNA, CDR3 protein. A D gene is named only where the DNA matches it firmly. The size field is filled for only some rows; it gives once, few, many or a size class.

-,-,14,TRBJ2-7,TRBV25-1,TGTGCCAGCAGTGAACTAGGGGGAGTTTACGAGCAGTACTTC,CASSELGGVYEQYF
-,TRBD2,15,TRBJ2-7,TRBV7-8,TGTGCCAGCAGCACCGCGGGAGGAACCCTCTACGAGCAGTACTTC,CASSTAGGTLYEQYF
-,-,13,TRBJ2-5,TRBV5-5,TGTGCCAGCAGCTTGGGTCCGCGGGAGACCCAGTACTTC,CASSLGPRETQYF
-,TRBD2,15,TRBJ2-5,TRBV15,TGTGCCACCAGCAGAGGGGCTAGCGGGAGCGAGACCCAGTACTTC,CATSRGASGSETQYF
-,TRBD2,18,TRBJ2-3,TRBV7-2,TGTGCCAGCAGCTTAGGGGCCGGGACTAGCGGGAGCACAGATACGCAGTATTTT,CASSLGAGTSGSTDTQYF
-,-,14,TRBJ1-1,TRBV30,TGTGCCTGGAGCCCCGGGACAACGAACACTGAAGCTTTCTTT,CAWSPGTTNTEAFF
-,-,12,TRBJ2-3,TRBV28,TGTGCCAGCGCTGGGGCGGCGACTACGCAGTATTTT,CASAGAATTQYF
-,-,16,TRBJ1-5,TRBV24-1,TGTGCCACCCCTCTCCCCGGCAGGGTCCTAGGACAGCCCCAGCATTTT,CATPLPGRVLGQPQHF
-,TRBD2,18,TRBJ2-7,TRBV7-8,TGTGCCAGCAGCTTAGAGCGGGATCCTAGGGAGGCCTCCTACGAGCAGTACTTC,CASSLERDPREASYEQYF
-,-,16,TRBJ2-2,TRBV9,TGTGCCAGCAGCGACCAGGGAGGCTGGGACACCGGGGAGCTGTTTTTT,CASSDQGGWDTGELFF
-,TRBD2,16,TRBJ2-7,TRBV7-2,TGTGCCAGCAGCTTAGCGCCCGGGGGGAGCTCCTACGAGCAGTACTTC,CASSLAPGGSSYEQYF
-,TRBD1,15,TRBJ1-5,TRBV10-3,TGTGCCATCAAATCCGGGACAGGGGCTGATCAGCCCCAGCATTTT,CAIKSGTGADQPQHF
-,TRBD1,13,TRBJ2-7,TRBV28,TGTGCCAGCCTTACAGGGGGCCAGCGGGAGCAGTACTTC,CASLTGGQREQYF
-,-,12,TRBJ2-3,TRBV24-1,TGTGCCACCAGTGACCAAGGGGGAATGCAGTATTTT,CATSDQGGMQYF
-,-,13,TRBJ2-3,TRBV29-1,TGCAGTTTAACAAGAGTGGGTACAGATACGCAGTATTTT,CSLTRVGTDTQYF
-,TRBD2,14,TRBJ2-1,TRBV4-2,TGTGCCAGCAGCCAAGGGGGGGGCTACAATGAGCAGTTCTTC,CASSQGGGYNEQFF
-,TRBD1,14,TRBJ1-1,TRBV6-6,TGTGCCAGCATCCTACAGGGGGCTGACACTGAAGCTTTCTTT,CASILQGADTEAFF
-,TRBD1,16,TRBJ2-7,TRBV4-3,TGCGCCAGCAGCCAAGGGGCCGGACAGGGTTTCTACGAGCAGTACTTC,CASSQGAGQGFYEQYF
once,TRBD1,15,TRBJ1-4,TRBV11-2,TGTGCCAGCAGCTCCGGGACAGGGGGAGGTGAAAAACTGTTTTTT,CASSSGTGGGEKLFF
-,-,13,TRBJ2-2,TRBV18,TGTGCCAGCTCACGCAGCGCCACCGGGGAGCTGTTTTTT,CASSRSATGELFF
-,-,13,TRBJ2-5,TRBV10-3,TGTGCCTCGACCTCTGGCAGGTCCGAGACCCAGTACTTC,CASTSGRSETQYF
-,-,15,TRBJ1-5,TRBV9,TGTGCCAGCAGCGTCGGGACTGACCACAATCAGCCCCAGCATTTT,CASSVGTDHNQPQHF
-,-,15,TRBJ2-6,TRBV2,TGTGCCAGCCAGGTCGGGAGCCCTGGGGCCAACGTCCTGACTTTC,CASQVGSPGANVLTF
-,-,16,TRBJ1-2,TRBV7-9,TGTGCCAGCAGCTTAGCAAAGAACACTTTTAACTATGGCTACACCTTC,CASSLAKNTFNYGYTF
-,-,13,TRBJ2-3,TRBV14,TGTGCCAGCAGCCAAGACGTCGTCGATACGCAGTATTTT,CASSQDVVDTQYF
-,-,15,TRBJ2-2,TRBV5-4,TGTGCCAGCAGCTTGCTAGCAGCGAACACCGGGGAGCTGTTTTTT,CASSLLAANTGELFF
-,-,14,TRBJ2-5,TRBV10-3,TGTGCCATCAGACCGGATAGCGGACAAGAGACCCAGTACTTC,CAIRPDSGQETQYF
-,-,14,TRBJ1-1,TRBV3-1/TRBV3-2,TGTGCCAGCAGCCAACAGGGATTTTACACTGAAGCTTTCTTT,CASSQQGFYTEAFF
-,-,11,TRBJ2-7,TRBV28,TGTGCAATAGGGGGCAGGGGACTGCAGTACTTC,CAIGGRGLQYF
-,-,16,TRBJ2-1,TRBV27,TGTGCCAGCAGTTTTGGGGGACTTAAAAAGGGGGATGAGCAGTTCTTC,CASSFGGLKKGDEQFF
once,-,14,TRBJ2-5,TRBV18,TGTGCCAGCTCACCAGTCGGTGATCGCGGGACCCAGTACTTC,CASSPVGDRGTQYF
-,TRBD2,18,TRBJ2-1,TRBV4-3,TGCGCCAGCAGCCAAGGAAGCCTGACTAGCGGGAGCTACAATGAGCAGTTCTTC,CASSQGSLTSGSYNEQFF
-,-,16,TRBJ1-5,TRBV30,TGTGCCTGGAGTCTGCCTCGGGGGCAGGGAAATCAGCCCCAGCATTTT,CAWSLPRGQGNQPQHF
once,-,14,TRBJ1-1,TRBV6-2/TRBV6-3,TGTGCCAGCAGTACACAGGAAATGAACACTGAAGCTTTCTTT,CASSTQEMNTEAFF
-,-,16,TRBJ2-7,TRBV11-3,TGTGCCAGCAGCTTAGAATACAGGTTATTTCACTACGAGCAGTACTTC,CASSLEYRLFHYEQYF
-,-,15,TRBJ2-7,TRBV5-1,TGCGCCAGCAGCCCACAGACCTCTAGCTCCTACGAGCAGTACTTC,CASSPQTSSSYEQYF
-,TRBD1,18,TRBJ2-2,TRBV4-2,TGTGCCAGCAGCCCGGCAGGGGGCAACGTGGAGGGCACCGGGGAGCTGTTTTTT,CASSPAGGNVEGTGELFF
-,TRBD1,16,TRBJ2-1,TRBV19,TGTGCCAGTGGCTGGGTCTGGGACAGGGGGCTTAATGAGCAGTTCTTC,CASGWVWDRGLNEQFF
-,TRBD1,14,TRBJ1-5,TRBV6-2/TRBV6-3,TGTGCCAGCAGCCGATGGGACAGGGCTCAGCCCCAGCATTTT,CASSRWDRAQPQHF
few,TRBD1,12,TRBJ2-1,TRBV6-5,TGTGCCAGCAGCCCCGGACAGGGGCGGCAGTTCTTC,CASSPGQGRQFF
-,-,16,TRBJ2-5,TRBV28,TGTGCCAGCAGTTTAGGTCCGGGGATAGGGGAAGAGACCCAGTACTTC,CASSLGPGIGEETQYF
-,TRBD1,16,TRBJ2-7,TRBV7-2,TGTGCCAGCAGCTTAGCCGGGACAGGGGGATACAACGAGCAGTACTTC,CASSLAGTGGYNEQYF
-,-,15,TRBJ2-1,TRBV19,TGTGCCAGTAGTCCTACCATCGACAGCCACAATGAGCAGTTCTTC,CASSPTIDSHNEQFF
-,-,16,TRBJ1-1,TRBV5-1,TGCGCCAGCAGTTTGCTAGGGAGCAGAAGGAACACTGAAGCTTTCTTT,CASSLLGSRRNTEAFF